This TCR beta chain was captured by sequencing in a study of control samples from healthy donors and cancer patients. TCRdb's copy holds only in-frame clones and misses some; the assay was immunoSEQ multiplex PCR. The data contain about 120,000 clones, 92% of them singletons. From germline, CDR1 is MNHEY and CDR2 SVGAGI. V was trimmed by 5 bases and J by 0 bases, leaving 10 bases between them. The length of the CDR3 is 14 residues. Sequences were obtained from blood. The V gene is TRBV6-5, the J gene TRBJ1-1; D is unclear. The sequence was obtained from a man aged 18 to 29 in good health. CDR3 residues: CASSIGQVNTEAFF. The CDR3 DNA reads as TGTGCCAGCAGTATCGGGCAGGTGAACACTGAAGCTTTCTTT.